These 32 T cell receptor beta chains were sequenced from one sample in a study of T cell repertoires in cytomegalovirus infection. These receptors are not linked to any known antigen. Via MiXCR, TCRdb re-called the reads, giving one row per CDR3 protein. The sample lists around 900,000 distinct CDR3 sequences, around 32% occurring once. The sample here was cultured CD8+ T cells from PBMCs, taken from culture after CMV antigen stimulation. These receptors all come from a human donor in good health (CMV status not recorded). Some clones in this sample may be carry-over from other donors' samples.

About this clonotype itself: This may arise from a read error, as a much more abundant clone is one base away. V usage is TRBV7-2 and J usage is TRBJ2-5; D is perhaps TRBD1 (6 bases). The CDR3 sequence is 16 residues long. Germline CDR1 reads SGHTA; CDR2 reads FQGNSA. Trimming pared 7 bases from V and 3 bases from J, leaving 21 bases between. The CDR3 nucleotides read TGTGCCAGCAACATAGGGGGTCGGTCAGGGGAAGAGACCCAGTACTTC. Translated, it gives CASNIGGRSGEETQYF. Full variable domain (remainder filled in from reference TRBV7-2 and TRBJ2-5): GAGVSQSPSNKVTEKGKDVELRCDPISGHTALYWYRQSLGQGLEFLIYFQGNSAPDKSGLPSDRFSAERTGGSVSTLTIQRTQQEDSAVYLCASNIGGRSGEETQYFGPGTRLLVL.

This chain uses TRBV4-1 with TRBJ2-5; D is perhaps TRBD2 (5 bases). The CDR3 loop spans 15 amino acids. Per the germline V gene, CDR1 is MGHRA and CDR2 is YSYEKL. Trimming pared 0 bases from V and 4 bases from J, leaving 12 bases between. CDR3 region: CASSQDRGSVETQYF. The CDR3 bases are TGCGCCAGCAGCCAAGATAGAGGGTCGGTAGAGACCCAGTACTTC.

In this sample, this clonotype turned up a few times. CDR3 nucleotides: TGCAGTGCTAGACCTCGGGAAGGGAACAATGAAAAACTGTTTTTT. Residues: CSARPREGNNEKLFF. The rearrangement links TRBV20-1 to TRBJ1-4; unclear D gene. CDR3 size: 15 residues. Trimming removed 2 bases at V and 5 bases at J, with 15 bases between. Germline V CDR1 and CDR2: DFQATT, SNEGSKA (reference sequence).

This clonotype was picked up a small number of times. The chain links TRBV20-1 to TRBJ2-4; perhaps D is TRBD1 or TRBD2 (6 bases each). CDR1 DFQATT and CDR2 SNEGSKA come from the germline V gene (reference sequence). The CDR3 is 19 residues long. V was shortened by 0 bases and J by 0 bases, with 21 bases between the two germline ends. CDR3 nucleotide sequence: TGCAGTGCTAGAGATGGGCGGGACAACGACTACCTAGCCAAAAACATTCAGTACTTC. Its protein product is CSARDGRDNDYLAKNIQYF.

The chain links TRBV5-5 to TRBJ2-3; TRBD2 agrees at 13 bases. CDR1 SGHKS and CDR2 YYEKEE come from the germline V gene (reference sequence). With 3 bases clipped from V and 2 bases from J, the junction kept 15 bases outside the gene matches. The CDR3 contains 20 residues. DNA for the CDR3: TGTGCCAGCAGCTCAACAAAAACTAGCGGGGGGGCCACTGACACAGATACGCAGTATTTT. It codes for CASSSTKTSGGATDTDTQYF.

This clonotype was counted ten times or more. The chain is built from TRBV7-6 and TRBJ1-5; possibly TRBD1 for D (6 bases). Germline CDR1 is SGHVS and CDR2 is FNYEAQ. The CDR3 spans 15 residues. The V and J ends lost 0 bases and 3 bases respectively, with 9 bases between them. The CDR3 DNA sequence: TGTGCCAGCAGCTTAGCGGACAGTTCCAATCAGCCCCAGCATTTT. Translating it yields CASSLADSSNQPQHF.

The rearrangement uses TRBV27 and TRBJ1-5; D is possibly TRBD1 (6 bases). CDR1 MNHEY and CDR2 SMNVEV come from the germline V gene (reference sequence). The CDR3 totals 15 residues. V was trimmed by 1 base and J by 5 bases, leaving 12 bases between them. CDR3: CASSLWGAVDQPQHF. The CDR3 DNA sequence: TGTGCCAGCAGTTTATGGGGGGCTGTGGATCAGCCCCAGCATTTT.

This rearrangement joins TRBV12-3 or TRBV12-4 to TRBJ2-5; 9 bases agree with TRBD2. After removal of 4 bases from V and 4 bases from J, the junction contained 7 bases not matched to a gene. This CDR3 is 15 amino acids long. The chain's CDR3 is CASSSGTSSGETQYF. CDR3 nucleotides: TGTGCCAGCAGTTCAGGGACTAGCTCGGGAGAGACCCAGTACTTC.

The chain combines TRBV5-1 with TRBJ1-3; D unresolved. V lost 1 base and J 0 bases, leaving 11 bases between the germline ends. The CDR3 loop spans 16 amino acids. The germline gives CDR1 SGHRS, CDR2 YFSETQ. CDR3 bases: TGCGCCAGCAGCTTGACTACAGCATTCTCTGGAAACACCATATATTTT. Protein product: CASSLTTAFSGNTIYF.

The rearrangement links TRBV6-1 to TRBJ1-1, with 8 bases identical to TRBD1. There are 14 residues in the CDR3. Germline loops: CDR1 MNHNS, CDR2 SASEGT. Germline trimming cut 7 bases from V and 0 bases from J; bases unmatched to any gene: 4. The CDR3 region is CASTQGAVNTEAFF. The CDR3 DNA follows: TGTGCCAGCACCCAGGGGGCGGTGAACACTGAAGCTTTCTTT.

The genes are TRBV2 and TRBJ1-4, with unresolved D. Trimming removed 3 bases at V and 0 bases at J, with 11 bases between. CDR1 and CDR2 from the germline V gene are SNHLY and FYNNEI. The CDR3 is 16 residues long. This CDR3 is CASSDIGIATNEKLFF. CDR3 DNA sequence: TGTGCCAGCAGTGATATCGGGATTGCAACTAATGAAAAACTGTTTTTT.

V gene TRBV4-3 combines with J gene TRBJ2-1, with a possible D match to TRBD2 (5 bases). The V end lost 0 bases, the J end lost 1 base, and 19 bases lay between the germline ends. Germline CDR1 reads LGHNA; CDR2 reads YSLEER. This CDR3 region has 19 residues. The CDR3 DNA reads TGCGCCAGCAGCCAAGATTGGTGGGAGCAAGCGGTTTCCTACAATGAGCAGTTCTTC. Encoded protein: CASSQDWWEQAVSYNEQFF.

V usage is TRBV5-5 and J usage is TRBJ1-1, with D maybe TRBD1 (6 bases). The length of the CDR3 is 15 residues. CDR1 and CDR2 from the germline V gene are SGHKS and YYEKEE (reference sequence). Trimming removed 6 bases at V and 6 bases at J, with 21 bases between. DNA of the CDR3: TGTGCCAGCAAGATTACGGACAGTGTGGACCCTGAAGCTTTCTTT. Its translation is CASKITDSVDPEAFF.

The rearrangement joins TRBV5-5 to TRBJ2-2, with D maybe TRBD1 (6 bases). The ends were cut back, 0 bases at V and 4 bases at J, with 16 bases in the middle. The V gene's germline CDR1 is SGHKS and CDR2 YYEKEE (reference sequence). The CDR3 runs to 17 residues. CDR3 nucleotides: TGTGCCAGCAGCTTGGACGCAGGGGTTGTAGGCACCGGGGAGCTGTTTTTT. Its protein product is CASSLDAGVVGTGELFF. Drawing the rest from reference TRBV5-5 and TRBJ2-2, the complete variable domain is DAGVTQSPTHLIKTRGQQVTLRCSPISGHKSVSWYQQVLGQGPQFIFQYYEKEERGRGNFPDRFSARQFPNYSSELNVNALLLGDSALYLCASSLDAGVVGTGELFFGEGSRLTVL.

CDR3 DNA: TGTGCCAACACCCTTAACAGGGGCATGAACACTGAAGCTTTCTTT. This encodes CANTLNRGMNTEAFF. V gene TRBV6-5 combines with J gene TRBJ1-1, with 7 positions matching TRBD1. CDR1 MNHEY and CDR2 SVGAGI come from the germline V gene. The CDR3 is made up of 15 amino acids. Germline trimming cut 10 bases from V and 0 bases from J; bases unmatched to any gene: 11.

The CDR3 sequence is CASNEPDRLYYGYTF. CDR3 coding DNA: TGTGCCAGCAACGAACCGGACAGACTCTATTATGGCTACACCTTC. This chain connects TRBV7-9 to TRBJ1-2, with D possibly TRBD1 on 6 matching bases. V was cut by 7 bases and J by 5 bases, with 20 bases left in between. Germline assignment: CDR1 SEHNR and CDR2 FQNEAQ (reference sequence). This CDR3 spans 15 amino acids.

There are a few counts of this clonotype. The rearrangement uses TRBV2 and TRBJ1-4, with 7 bases fitting TRBD1. Unmatched junction bases numbered 5, after V lost 9 bases and J lost 4 bases. The CDR3 totals 13 residues. CDR1 SNHLY and CDR2 FYNNEI come from the germline V gene. The DNA for the CDR3 is TGTGCCAGTAGGGACAGACTTAATGAAAAACTGTTTTTT. Encoded protein: CASRDRLNEKLFF.

The V gene is TRBV12-3 or TRBV12-4, the J gene TRBJ1-5, with TRBD1 identical over 10 bases. This CDR3 contains 16 residues. Trimming at V came to 5 bases and at J to 5 bases, leaving 9 bases not matched to a gene. The CDR3 region is CASSIYPGQGYQPQHF. CDR3 nucleotides: TGTGCCAGCAGTATATATCCGGGACAGGGGTATCAGCCCCAGCATTTT.

The chain combines TRBV14 with TRBJ1-5; TRBD1 matches at 7 bases. The junction had 6 bases not matched to a gene; V was cut back by 0 bases and J by 7 bases. Germline lookup yields CDR1 SGHDN and CDR2 FVKESK. The CDR3 runs 15 residues. DNA of the CDR3: TGTGCCAGCAGCCAAGATGACAGGGTGGCGCAGCCCCAGCATTTT. Protein product: CASSQDDRVAQPQHF.

This sequence joins TRBV6-5 and TRBJ2-5, with 7 bases that match TRBD2. The CDR3 sequence is 16 residues long. CDR1 is MNHEY, CDR2 SVGAGI, per germline. Unmatched junction bases numbered 11, after V lost 6 bases and J lost 1 base. The CDR3 protein is CASSPRERGLQETQYF. CDR3 nucleotides: TGTGCCAGCAGCCCCAGGGAGCGGGGCCTCCAAGAGACCCAGTACTTC.

Of note for this clonotype: At one end, the junction sequence differs from germline, possibly due to a read error. The CDR3: CTSSHPREGKGQETQYF. The CDR3 DNA reads TGTACCAGCAGCCACCCTAGAGAGGGTAAGGGCCAAGAGACCCAGTACTTC. This chain links TRBV7-9 with TRBJ2-5; maybe TRBD2 (5 bases). The length of the CDR3 is 17 residues. Germline V CDR1 and CDR2: SEHNR, FQNEAQ (reference sequence).

The chain combines TRBV15 with TRBJ2-3, with D maybe TRBD2 (7 bases). The CDR3 contains 17 residues. Germline loops: CDR1 LNHNV, CDR2 YYDKDF (reference sequence). Trimming removed 1 base from V and 3 bases from J, with 17 bases in between. The CDR3 spells CATSRGWGGRTTDTQYF. For the CDR3, the DNA is TGTGCCACCAGCAGAGGGTGGGGGGGGCGCACGACAGATACGCAGTATTTT.

As for this clonotype: The junction departs from germline at one end; a sequencing error may be responsible. The chain uses TRBV23-1 and TRBJ2-2; TRBD2 might be the D (6 bases). TRBV23-1 is assigned to the ORF class and has an uncertain function. CDR3 length equals 17 residues. CDR3 DNA: TGCGCCAGCAGTCGCCTCGGAGGGGTTCGTAGCACCGAGGAGCTGTTTTTT. As protein: CASSRLGGVRSTEELFF.

The chain joins TRBV2 to TRBJ2-1; 8 nucleotides line up with TRBD1. Germline assignment: CDR1 SNHLY and CDR2 FYNNEI. Losses at the gene ends were 6 bases for V and 3 bases for J; bases not matched to a gene: 10. The CDR3 is 16 amino acids. Here the CDR3 DNA reads TGTGCCAGCAGCCAACCCTCCACAGGGGGCTACAATGAGCAGTTCTTC. Protein product: CASSQPSTGGYNEQFF.

The V gene is TRBV11-2, the J gene TRBJ2-1; the match to TRBD2 covers 8 bases. CDR1 is SGHAT, CDR2 FQNNGV, per germline. The V gene end was trimmed by 4 bases and the J gene end by 5 bases; junction bases not matched to a gene: 16. The CDR3 sequence is 18 residues long. This CDR3 reads CASSSPELVERGHNEQFF. The CDR3 DNA follows: TGTGCCAGCAGCTCCCCCGAATTAGTAGAGCGGGGGCACAATGAGCAGTTCTTC.

This chain joins TRBV11-3 and TRBJ2-2, with D perhaps being TRBD1 or TRBD2 (7 bases each). Between the trimmed V and J ends, which lost 6 bases and 8 bases, there was a span of 19 bases. CDR3 length equals 15 residues. Germline V CDR1 and CDR2: SGHNT, YENEEA. The CDR3 DNA reads TGTGCCAGCAGTCCTCCCAGGGGGGGCGCTGGGGAGCTGTTTTTT. It yields the protein CASSPPRGGAGELFF.

CDR3 coding DNA: TGTGCCAGCCTGCCCGGGACTAGCGGGGTTGATGAGCAGTTCTTC. This codes for CASLPGTSGVDEQFF. The J gene is TRBJ2-1, the V gene TRBV2, with TRBD2 identical over 13 bases. The CDR3 loop spans 15 amino acids. The ends lost 8 bases at V and 8 bases at J; junction bases unmatched: 9. Looked up from germline, CDR1 is SNHLY and CDR2 is FYNNEI.

Details on this clonotype: This clone may be a read error of a much larger clone one base away. The V call is TRBV7-8, the J call TRBJ2-2; D assignment may be TRBD1 or TRBD2 (5 bases each). CDR3 length equals 16 residues. From germline, CDR1 is SGHVS and CDR2 FQNEAQ. DNA for the CDR3: TGTGCCAGCAGCCTCGGGCAGGGACGTGACACCGGGGATCTGTTTTTT. Protein sequence: CASSLGQGRDTGDLFF.

This clonotype has only a few counts. In DNA, the CDR3 is TGTGCCAGCAGTTACCCCTCGGCGGGGGGGCCTTTCAATGAGCAGTTCTTC. Protein product: CASSYPSAGGPFNEQFF. The chain links TRBV6-5 to TRBJ2-1; 9 nucleotides agree with TRBD2. The ends lost 2 bases at V and 6 bases at J; junction bases unmatched: 11. This CDR3 has 17 amino acids. The germline V gene has CDR1 MNHEY and CDR2 SVGAGI.

The chain is built from TRBV7-9 and TRBJ1-5, with 8 bases aligning to TRBD1. The germline gives CDR1 SEHNR, CDR2 FQNEAQ (reference sequence). Losses at the gene ends were 0 bases for V and 3 bases for J; bases not matched to a gene: 4. There are 16 residues in the CDR3. The CDR3 is CASSLAGQGANQPQHF. CDR3 bases: TGTGCCAGCAGCTTAGCGGGGCAGGGGGCCAATCAGCCCCAGCATTTT.

This clonotype was seen at least ten times. The rearrangement uses TRBV7-6 and TRBJ2-3; the match to TRBD1 covers 8 bases. CDR1 is SGHVS and CDR2 is FNYEAQ in the germline V gene. V shed 5 bases and J 0 bases; nucleotides not matched to a gene: 7. The CDR3 length is 16 residues. CDR3 sequence reads: CASSTGGQASTDTQYF. As DNA, the CDR3 is TGTGCCAGCAGCACCGGGGGACAGGCTAGCACAGATACGCAGTATTTT.

The rearrangement links TRBV27 to TRBJ2-1; D gene unclear. Germline V gene data show CDR1 as MNHEY and CDR2 as SMNVEV (reference sequence). The CDR3 loop spans 12 amino acids. V lost 4 bases, J lost 8 bases, and 9 bases lay in between. CDR3 residues: CASSSSLYEQFF. The DNA of the CDR3 is TGTGCCAGCAGTTCCTCCCTGTATGAGCAGTTCTTC.